The next 28 T cell receptor beta chains were all read from a single sample in a study of identical twins. One entry per CDR3 protein, called by TCRdb with MiXCR from the 5' RACE reads. Of approximately 670,000 distinct CDR3 sequences listed, around 5.7% are singletons. Sequencing was performed on naive T cells sorted from blood. Receptors originate from a man aged 18 to 30 in good health.

This clonotype was detected ten times or more. The chain employs TRBV10-3 and TRBJ2-4; the D is unclear. V gave up 3 bases and J gave up 6 bases, with 9 bases separating them. Germline CDR1 reads ENHRY; CDR2 reads SYGVKD. CDR3 length: 13 amino acids. The CDR3 spells CAISDQATNIQYF. CDR3 in DNA: TGTGCCATCAGTGATCAGGCGACAAACATTCAGTACTTC.

The chain joins TRBV21-1 to TRBJ1-4. TRBV21-1 is assigned pseudogene status. The CDR3 spans 14 residues. The CDR3 region is CASSPTEHNEKLFF. Written as DNA, the CDR3 is TGTGCCAGCAGCCCGACTGAACATAATGAAAAACTGTTTTTT.

This clonotype has a count of ten or more. The chain combines TRBV9 with TRBJ2-7; perhaps TRBD1 as D (5 bases). Germline CDR1 is SGDLS and CDR2 is YYNGEE. CDR3 length equals 15 residues. Trimming pared 0 bases from V and 0 bases from J, leaving 10 bases between. The CDR3 sequence: CASSVVGDASYEQYF. The CDR3 DNA follows: TGTGCCAGCAGCGTAGTAGGGGATGCCTCCTACGAGCAGTACTTC.

This clonotype was detected ten times or more. The chain joins TRBV5-1 to TRBJ1-2, with 9 positions matching TRBD1. Germline lookup yields CDR1 SGHRS and CDR2 YFSETQ. The trim removed 0 bases at V and 4 bases at J, leaving 4 bases unmatched. The CDR3 totals 15 residues. DNA for the CDR3: TGCGCCAGCAGCTTGGCCGGGACAGGGTCCTATGGCTACACCTTC. The encoded protein is CASSLAGTGSYGYTF.

Only a few counts were recorded for this clonotype. The chain joins TRBV15 to TRBJ2-3, with 7 bases aligning to TRBD1. The V gene end was trimmed by 2 bases and the J gene end by 14 bases; junction bases not matched to a gene: 16. The CDR3 has 15 amino acids. Germline V gene lookup returns CDR1 LNHNV and CDR2 YYDKDF (reference sequence). CDR3 DNA: TGTGCCACCAGCAGATCTCGACAGGGTAGCCTAGAGAGGTATTTT. Amino acid sequence: CATSRSRQGSLERYF.

The table lists this clonotype with many counts. The chain couples TRBV5-1 to TRBJ2-1; no clear D. CDR1 is SGHRS, CDR2 YFSETQ, per germline. The ends were cut back, 0 bases at V and 0 bases at J, with 7 bases in the middle. CDR3 length equals 15 residues. CDR3 residues: CASSLASVSYNEQFF. CDR3 in DNA: TGCGCCAGCAGCTTGGCTTCGGTCTCCTACAATGAGCAGTTCTTC.

The sample holds a few counts of this clonotype. V usage is TRBV7-6 and J usage is TRBJ2-7; 7 nucleotides line up with TRBD1. CDR1 is SGHVS and CDR2 is FNYEAQ in the germline V gene. This CDR3 spans 15 amino acids. Unmatched junction bases numbered 6, after V lost 1 base and J lost 3 bases. The CDR3 nucleotides read TGTGCCAGCAGCTTAGTTGCCAGGGGGATCTACGAGCAGTACTTC. Its protein is CASSLVARGIYEQYF.

Ten or more counts support this clonotype. CDR3 protein: CASRLAGVDTQYF. DNA of the CDR3: TGTGCCAGCAGACTAGCGGGAGTGGATACGCAGTATTTT. The gene calls are TRBV12-3 or TRBV12-4 and TRBJ2-3, with 11 bases that match TRBD2. The length of the CDR3 is 13 residues. With V trimmed by 6 bases and J by 6 bases, 2 bases remained unmatched.

The chain combines TRBV12-3 or TRBV12-4 with TRBJ2-5; maybe TRBD1 (6 bases). V lost 4 bases and J lost 5, with 11 bases in between. The CDR3 has 13 residues. As DNA, the CDR3 is TGTGCCAGCAGTTCGGACAGATCGGAGACCCAGTACTTC. It is translated as CASSSDRSETQYF.

This clonotype was detected many times. The chain recombines TRBV28 with TRBJ2-1, with TRBD2 matching 10 bases. V was pared by 7 bases and J by 7 bases, with 10 bases of the junction left unmatched. Germline CDR1 MDHEN, CDR2 SYDVKM. CDR3 length: 15 amino acids. The CDR3 DNA reads TGTGCCAGCATTCACGAAGCGGGAGGGCGAAATGAGCAGTTCTTC. Amino acid sequence: CASIHEAGGRNEQFF. The complete variable domain, with remaining parts taken from reference TRBV28 and TRBJ2-1, reads DVKVTQSSRYLVKRTGEKVFLECVQDMDHENMFWYRQDPGLGLRLIYFSYDVKMKEKGDIPEGYSVSREKKERFSLILESASTNQTSMYLCASIHEAGGRNEQFFGPGTRLTVL.

The V gene is TRBV25-1, the J gene TRBJ2-1; 11 bases are shared with TRBD1. The germline gives CDR1 MGHDK, CDR2 SYGVNS. The CDR3 is 20 amino acids. Unmatched junction bases numbered 11, after V lost 1 base and J lost 0 bases. CDR3 nucleotides: TGTGCCAGCAGTGAATGGGAGCAGGGACAGGGGGTGACCTCCTACAATGAGCAGTTCTTC. Amino acid sequence: CASSEWEQGQGVTSYNEQFF.

This clonotype has a count of ten or more. The chain links TRBV12-3 or TRBV12-4 to TRBJ2-5, with TRBD1 identical over 10 bases. The ends lost 5 bases at V and 5 bases at J; junction bases unmatched: 5. The CDR3 runs to 14 residues. The CDR3 sequence is CASSPRDRGETQYF. Here the CDR3 DNA reads TGTGCCAGCAGTCCCCGGGACAGGGGCGAGACCCAGTACTTC.

V usage is TRBV27 and J usage is TRBJ2-1; D is possibly TRBD2 (5 bases). Trimming removed 5 bases from V and 10 bases from J, with 12 bases in between. Germline V gene sequence: CDR1 MNHEY, CDR2 SMNVEV (reference sequence). The CDR3 totals 12 residues. CDR3 nucleotides: TGTGCCAGCAGTGAGCCAACGGGGGAGCAGTTCTTC. As protein: CASSEPTGEQFF.

In the case of this clonotype: This may be a read error: a much more frequent sequence differs by one nucleotide. This chain uses TRBV5-6 with TRBJ2-7; D is possibly TRBD1 (6 bases). The germline V gene encodes CDR1 SGHDT and CDR2 YYEEEE. The CDR3 runs to 13 residues. CDR3 sequence (DNA): TGTGCCAGCAGCCCCAGGGGTCCCTACGAGCAGGACTTC. Translation: CASSPRGPYEQDF.

This clonotype was seen a few times. This sequence joins TRBV20-1 and TRBJ2-1; 10 bases agree with TRBD2. The CDR3 runs 14 residues. Germline-derived CDR1 and CDR2 are DFQATT and SNEGSKA (reference sequence). Germline trimming cut 3 bases from V and 4 bases from J; bases unmatched to any gene: 3. The CDR3 region has the DNA TGCAGTGCTAGTAGCGGGAGGTTGTACAATGAGCAGTTCTTC. Protein sequence: CSASSGRLYNEQFF.

The V and J genes are TRBV12-3 or TRBV12-4 and TRBJ2-3, with D hard to call. The V gene lost 6 bases and the J gene lost 4 bases, with 17 bases spanning the gap. This CDR3 contains 15 residues. The CDR3 DNA reads TGTGCCAGCAGACTAAACAGTCTCTTGGCAGATACGCAGTATTTT. The encoded protein is CASRLNSLLADTQYF.

In this sample, this clonotype turned up many times. The CDR3 DNA sequence: TGCAGCGTGGAGATACCGGGACTACCGAACTACGAGCAGTACTTC. Protein sequence: CSVEIPGLPNYEQYF. This chain links TRBV29-1 with TRBJ2-7; 7 nucleotides line up with TRBD2. J was trimmed by 3 bases and V by 6 bases; bases with no gene match: 14. The germline CDR1 and CDR2 sequences are SQVTM and ANQGSEA. The CDR3 runs to 15 residues.

J is TRBJ1-5 and V is TRBV18; D remains unclear. The CDR3 contains 16 residues. The germline gives CDR1 KGHSH, CDR2 LQKENI. V dropped 1 base and J dropped 0 bases, with 10 bases sitting between them. The DNA of the CDR3 is TGTGCCAGCTCACCACGAGGGCAGCCTAGCAATCAGCCCCAGCATTTT. As protein: CASSPRGQPSNQPQHF.

This clonotype was picked up a small number of times. This chain uses TRBV20-1 with TRBJ1-2; D remains ambiguous. V dropped 7 bases and J dropped 0 bases, with 6 bases sitting between them. Germline V gene sequence: CDR1 DFQATT, CDR2 SNEGSKA (reference sequence). CDR3 length: 11 amino acids. The CDR3 sequence is CSVSSNYGYTF. CDR3 nucleotide sequence: TGCAGTGTCAGCTCTAACTATGGCTACACCTTC.

V and J are TRBV29-1 and TRBJ2-7; 11 positions agree with TRBD2. The CDR3 is 14 amino acids. Germline trimming cut 3 bases from V and 3 bases from J; bases unmatched to any gene: 4. The germline V gene has CDR1 SQVTM and CDR2 ANQGSEA. The CDR3 protein is CSVEGGTSGYEQYF. The CDR3 DNA reads TGCAGCGTTGAGGGTGGGACTAGCGGCTACGAGCAGTACTTC.

The chain has TRBV10-3 and TRBJ2-3, with TRBD2 matching over 14 bases. With 6 bases clipped from V and 0 bases from J, the junction kept 5 bases outside the gene matches. The length of the CDR3 is 17 residues. Per the germline V gene, CDR1 is ENHRY and CDR2 is SYGVKD. For the CDR3, the DNA is TGTGCCATCAGCGGGACTAGCGGGAGCGGGAGCACAGATACGCAGTATTTT. The encoded protein is CAISGTSGSGSTDTQYF.

This clonotype has a handful of counts. This chain uses TRBV2 with TRBJ2-3; D uncertain. The CDR3 has 11 amino acids. Germline CDR1 is SNHLY and CDR2 is FYNNEI. V was trimmed by 6 bases and J by 8 bases, leaving 9 bases between them. For the CDR3, the DNA is TGTGCCAGCAGGTCGACTGGTACGCAGTATTTT. It translates to CASRSTGTQYF.

This clonotype was counted ten times or more. The V gene is TRBV4-2, the J gene TRBJ2-5; D gene uncertain. V dropped 0 bases and J dropped 2 bases, with 7 bases sitting between them. Germline CDR1 and CDR2: LGHNA and YNFKEQ. CDR3 length: 14 residues. DNA of the CDR3: TGTGCCAGCAGCCAAGATGACCATCAAGAGACCCAGTACTTC. Translation: CASSQDDHQETQYF.

The rearrangement links TRBV6-1 to TRBJ1-2, with TRBD1 matching 7 bases. Unmatched junction bases numbered 9, after V lost 6 bases and J lost 8 bases. CDR3 length equals 13 residues. The V gene's germline CDR1 is MNHNS and CDR2 SASEGT. CDR3 in amino acids: CASRIQGMDGYTF. The CDR3 region has the DNA TGTGCCAGCAGAATACAGGGGATGGACGGCTACACCTTC.

The chain is built from TRBV25-1 and TRBJ2-7, with TRBD1 identical over 7 bases. The germline V gene has CDR1 MGHDK and CDR2 SYGVNS. This CDR3 region has 14 residues. V shed 6 bases, J shed 5 bases, and the junction held 10 bases outside the gene matches. For the CDR3, the DNA is TGTGCCAGCAGCGGTAGGGGGCACGTCCACGAGCAGTACTTC. It translates to CASSGRGHVHEQYF.

In this sample, this clonotype turned up a few times. This chain connects TRBV7-9 to TRBJ2-7, with D uncertain. V lost 3 bases and J lost 0, with 6 bases in between. The CDR3 consists of 13 residues. The germline V gene has CDR1 SEHNR and CDR2 FQNEAQ (reference sequence). The CDR3 region is CASSFTDSYEQYF. The CDR3 nucleotides read TGTGCCAGCAGCTTCACTGACTCCTACGAGCAGTACTTC.

In its sample, this clonotype was seen many times. The chain combines TRBV12-3 or TRBV12-4 with TRBJ1-5, with TRBD1 matching over 8 bases. The CDR3 runs 14 residues. J was trimmed by 2 bases and V by 5 bases; bases with no gene match: 2. This CDR3 reads CASSETGGNQPQHF. CDR3 DNA: TGTGCCAGCAGTGAGACAGGGGGCAATCAGCCCCAGCATTTT.

The sample holds many counts of this clonotype. This chain uses TRBV29-1 with TRBJ1-1, with unresolved D. The V end lost 4 bases, the J end lost 4 bases, and 10 bases lay between the germline ends. CDR3 length: 12 residues. Germline-derived CDR1 and CDR2 are SQVTM and ANQGSEA. CDR3: CSVVRVPTEAFF. The CDR3 nucleotides read TGCAGCGTTGTTAGGGTGCCCACTGAAGCTTTCTTT.